Presented here are 14 T cell receptor beta chains from one specimen sequenced in a study of shared clonotypes between healthy human individuals. Produced via immunoSEQ multiplex PCR; TCRdb's table is partial and in-frame only. The repertoire holds approximately 2,200,000 clones, about 93% seen once, with roughly 1.7% in the top ten. Terminally differentiated effector memory CD45RA+ cells were excluded by CCR7 positive selection of CD45RO-negative cells. Sequences were obtained from naive CD8+ T cells from PBMCs. The receptors here all came from a man aged 18 to 29 in good health. Some clones in this sample may be carry-over from other donors' samples.

The chain has TRBV2 and TRBJ2-1, with 12 nucleotides matching TRBD2. Germline CDR1 SNHLY, CDR2 FYNNEI. V lost 5 bases and J lost 7; bases outside the gene matches: 0. The CDR3 runs 13 residues. The CDR3 DNA is TGTGCCAGCAGTCTAGCGGGAGGGAATGAGCAGTTCTTC. Protein product: CASSLAGGNEQFF.

This clone was observed a single time. The chain links TRBV7-6 to TRBJ2-7; D might be TRBD1 or TRBD2, each matching 7 bases. In germline, CDR1 is SGHVS, CDR2 FNYEAQ. This CDR3 has 15 residues. Trimming shortened V by 0 bases and J by 3 bases, and 12 bases separated the two germline ends. The CDR3 DNA sequence: TGTGCCAGCAGCTTAGCCGCAGGGGGGGACTACGAGCAGTACTTC. It specifies CASSLAAGGDYEQYF.

V is TRBV6-5 and J is TRBJ2-7; D is ambiguous. Germline CDR1 is MNHEY and CDR2 is SVGAGI. The CDR3 has 13 amino acids. V was cut by 3 bases and J by 2 bases, with 8 bases left in between. CDR3 loop: CASSYTPAYEQYF. The DNA of the CDR3 is TGTGCCAGCAGTTATACACCTGCCTACGAGCAGTACTTC.

In the case of this clone: The sample contains more than one DNA sequence encoding this CDR3. J is TRBJ1-5 and V is TRBV27, with TRBD1 matching over 7 bases. V gave up 5 bases and J gave up 4 bases; unmatched junction bases: 5. The CDR3 is 14 amino acids. CDR1 is MNHEY, CDR2 SMNVEV, per germline (reference sequence). In nucleotides, the CDR3 is TGTGCCAGCAGTCCCCGACAGGGAAATCAGCCCCAGCATTTT. Translating gives CASSPRQGNQPQHF.

The chain employs TRBV7-9 and TRBJ2-7; D is possibly TRBD1 or TRBD2 (5 bases each). Trimming left V 4 bases short and J 4 bases short, with 11 bases between. This CDR3 is 13 amino acids long. Per germline, CDR1 SEHNR and CDR2 FQNEAQ (reference sequence). CDR3 residues: CASSSGDAYEQYF. The CDR3 DNA is TGTGCCAGCAGCTCCGGGGACGCGTACGAGCAGTACTTC. The full variable domain, its missing parts supplied by reference TRBV7-9 and TRBJ2-7, is DTGVSQNPRHKITKRGQNVTFRCDPISEHNRLYWYRQTLGQGPEFLTYFQNEAQLEKSRLLSDRFSAERPKGSFSTLEIQRTEQGDSAMYLCASSSGDAYEQYFGPGTRLTVT.

The rearrangement joins TRBV28 to TRBJ2-7, with TRBD2 as a possible D gene (5 bases). CDR3 length: 12 amino acids. Trimming took off 6 bases at V and 5 bases at J, with 11 bases between the two ends. Germline-derived CDR1 and CDR2 are MDHEN and SYDVKM. The DNA for the CDR3 is TGTGCCAGCAGCACGGGAACCGACGAGCAGTACTTC. Its protein product is CASSTGTDEQYF.

The CDR3 bases are TGTGCCAGCAGTTTAGCCAGTTTGAGCGGGGAGCTGTTTTTT. Its translation is CASSLASLSGELFF. The chain joins TRBV27 to TRBJ2-2, with D uncertain. The ends were cut back, 2 bases at V and 7 bases at J, with 11 bases in the middle. CDR3 length equals 14 residues. CDR1 is MNHEY, CDR2 SMNVEV, per germline (reference sequence).

This clone was observed a few times. This rearrangement joins TRBV7-8 to TRBJ1-1, with D tentatively TRBD1 (6 bases). The CDR3 runs 12 residues. Germline V gene lookup returns CDR1 SGHVS and CDR2 FQNEAQ. With 5 bases removed from V and 8 bases from J, the gap between germline ends came to 12 bases. The CDR3 protein is CASSQPGQEAFF. The CDR3 nucleotides are TGTGCCAGCAGCCAACCCGGACAGGAAGCTTTCTTT.

The chain links TRBV28 to TRBJ2-1; D unresolved. The germline gives CDR1 MDHEN, CDR2 SYDVKM. The CDR3 has 13 amino acids. Trimming removed 2 bases at V and 4 bases at J, with 6 bases between. The CDR3 sequence: CASSLVRYNEQFF. The CDR3, as DNA: TGTGCCAGCAGTTTAGTTAGATACAATGAGCAGTTCTTC. Using reference TRBV28 and TRBJ2-1 for the parts outside the CDR3, the full variable domain is DVKVTQSSRYLVKRTGEKVFLECVQDMDHENMFWYRQDPGLGLRLIYFSYDVKMKEKGDIPEGYSVSREKKERFSLILESASTNQTSMYLCASSLVRYNEQFFGPGTRLTVL.

This sequence joins TRBV10-2 and TRBJ1-5, with D unclear. This CDR3 has 13 residues. Trimming removed 2 bases from V and 4 bases from J, with 6 bases in between. Germline V gene data show CDR1 as WSHSY and CDR2 as SAAADI. CDR3 nucleotide sequence: TGCGCCAGCAGTGAGACAACTAATCAGCCCCAGCATTTT. Its translation is CASSETTNQPQHF.

This sequence joins TRBV6-6 and TRBJ1-5, with a weak D call TRBD1 (5 bases). There are 16 residues in the CDR3. CDR1 is MNHNY, CDR2 SVGAGI, per germline (reference sequence). V lost 2 bases to trimming and J lost 4 bases, with 15 bases between them. Written as DNA, the CDR3 is TGTGCCAGCAGTTACACAGACGGGGGGATTAATCAGCCCCAGCATTTT. Translated: CASSYTDGGINQPQHF.

The rearrangement links TRBV5-6 to TRBJ1-1; unclear D gene. This CDR3 comprises 15 residues. V lost 3 bases and J 2 bases, leaving 14 bases between the germline ends. The germline V gene has CDR1 SGHDT and CDR2 YYEEEE. CDR3 sequence: CASSSVPDLNTEAFF. CDR3 coding DNA: TGTGCCAGCAGCTCCGTACCGGACCTCAACACTGAAGCTTTCTTT.

The chain carries TRBV19 and TRBJ1-3; D is ambiguous. The CDR3 length is 15 residues. The V end lost 1 base, the J end lost 4 bases, and 11 bases lay between the germline ends. Germline-derived CDR1 and CDR2 are LNHDA and SQIVND (reference sequence). DNA of the CDR3: TGTGCCAGTAGTATAGCGGCAGGATCAGGAAACACCATATATTTT. As protein: CASSIAAGSGNTIYF.

The J gene is TRBJ2-6, the V gene TRBV7-9; D is ambiguous. Germline lookup yields CDR1 SEHNR and CDR2 FQNEAQ (reference sequence). V lost 4 bases and J 5 bases, leaving 12 bases between the germline ends. This CDR3 spans 15 amino acids. The CDR3 region is CASSSQPSRANVLTF. Written as DNA, the CDR3 is TGTGCCAGCAGCTCCCAGCCCTCGCGGGCCAACGTCCTGACTTTC.